This T cell receptor (beta chain) comes out of a study of T cells in localized non-small cell lung cancer. This table comes from immunoSEQ multiplex PCR, and its TCRdb copy is limited to in-frame clones, with some not included. The sample yields approximately 70,000 clones, approximately 87% seen once. Comments on this clone: Its antigen is undetermined.

There are 16 residues in the CDR3. Germline-derived CDR1 and CDR2 are ENHRY and SYGVKD. The junction had 13 bases not matched to a gene; V was cut back by 8 bases and J by 4 bases. Study-level points and caveats: Adjacent lung held a median 57 of the top 100 tumor clones. The tumor had only one region sequenced, so heterogeneity remains possible.

Sequenced here: peripheral blood, sampled before any cancer treatment. This receptor was obtained from a male donor older than 55 with stage III squamous cell lung carcinoma. The gene calls are TRBV10-3 and TRBJ2-1; 8 nucleotides match TRBD2. For the CDR3, the DNA is TGTGCCATCCGGTGGGGGAGCGGGGGTGCGTACAATGAGCAGTTCTTC. This sequence encodes CAIRWGSGGAYNEQFF.